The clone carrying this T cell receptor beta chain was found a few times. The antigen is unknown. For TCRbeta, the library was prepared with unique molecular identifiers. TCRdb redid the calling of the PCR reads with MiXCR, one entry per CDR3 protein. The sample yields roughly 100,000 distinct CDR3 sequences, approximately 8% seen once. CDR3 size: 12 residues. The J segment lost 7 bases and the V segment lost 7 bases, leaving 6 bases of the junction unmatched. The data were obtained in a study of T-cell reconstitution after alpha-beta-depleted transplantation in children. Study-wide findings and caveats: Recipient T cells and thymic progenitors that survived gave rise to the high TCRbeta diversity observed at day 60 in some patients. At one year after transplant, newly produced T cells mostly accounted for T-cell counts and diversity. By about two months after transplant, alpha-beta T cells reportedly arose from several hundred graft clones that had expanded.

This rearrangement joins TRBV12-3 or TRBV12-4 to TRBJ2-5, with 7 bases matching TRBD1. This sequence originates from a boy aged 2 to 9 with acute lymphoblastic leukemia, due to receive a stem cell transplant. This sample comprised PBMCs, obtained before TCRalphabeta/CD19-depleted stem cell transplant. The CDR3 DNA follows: TGTGCCAGCACACGGGACAGTTGGACCCAGTACTTC. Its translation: CASTRDSWTQYF.